The clone carrying this TCR beta chain was seen a few times. Antigen: not known. The data belong to a study of Ad26.COV2.S vaccination and SARS-CoV-2 variants. Findings and caveats of the study: Recipients given vaccine exceeded placebo recipients in spike-specific TCR breadth.

The CDR3 sequence is 19 residues long. V was clipped by 0 bases and J by 0 bases; unmatched bases: 9. Germline CDR1 is LNHNV and CDR2 is YYDKDF (reference sequence). Treatment defined: roughly 18 received Ad26.COV2.S at low or high dose, single or two shots; a few received placebo; per-sample allocation not given. On day 63 after the first injection, vaccine and placebo recipients gave samples. Data came from immunoSEQ multiplex PCR; TCRdb stores just in-frame clones and leaves some out. The sample holds about 680,000 clones, 89% seen once. The TCR comes from a person between 18 and 65 years old who received the Ad26.COV2.S COVID-19 vaccine or a placebo. Specimen: peripheral blood, collected in a trial of Ad26.COV2.S vaccine versus placebo. The chain employs TRBV15 and TRBJ2-3, with 10 bases fitting TRBD2. The CDR3 is CATSRDGSETSGSTDTQYF. The CDR3, as DNA: TGTGCCACCAGCAGAGATGGGAGCGAGACTAGCGGGAGCACAGATACGCAGTATTTT.